These 27 T cell receptor beta chains originate from one sample sequenced in a study of Graves' ophthalmopathy and Graves' hyperthyroidism. RNA transcripts were the source from which TCR beta CDR3 regions were amplified. RT-PCR with HTBI primers came first, then second-round multiplex PCR. Via MiXCR, TCRdb re-called the multiplex PCR reads, giving one row per CDR3 protein. The repertoire holds 400,000 to 500,000 distinct CDR3 sequences, with around 20% as singletons. The sample was peripheral blood. Receptors originate from a woman aged 18 to 35 with stable Graves' hyperthyroidism.

At least ten counts were recorded for this clonotype. This rearrangement joins TRBV7-2 to TRBJ2-7, with 9 positions matching TRBD2. This CDR3 contains 14 residues. Trimming removed 4 bases from V and 6 bases from J; junction bases left unmatched: 7. The germline V gene has CDR1 SGHTA and CDR2 FQGNSA. In DNA, the CDR3 is TGTGCCAGCAGCTCCCTCGGACTAGCGCTCGAGCAGTACTTC. It specifies CASSSLGLALEQYF.

The CDR3 loop reads CASSHDLLRGGEQYF. DNA for the CDR3: TGTGCCAGCAGTCATGACTTACTCCGCGGTGGGGAGCAGTACTTC. The chain couples TRBV27 to TRBJ2-7; D remains unclear. Germline assignment: CDR1 MNHEY and CDR2 SMNVEV (reference sequence). This CDR3 region has 15 residues. Trimming took off 5 bases at V and 7 bases at J, with 21 bases between the two ends.

This clonotype occurred many times. CDR3 region: CASSLSLAGGNIQYF. The DNA for the CDR3 is TGTGCCAGCAGCTTAAGCCTAGCGGGAGGAAACATTCAGTACTTC. This rearrangement joins TRBV7-3 to TRBJ2-4, with 11 bases aligning to TRBD2. Germline loops: CDR1 SGHTA, CDR2 FQGTGA. This CDR3 has 15 amino acids. J gave up 6 bases and V 1 base, and 2 bases lay outside the gene matches.

This clonotype appeared many times. V gene TRBV18 combines with J gene TRBJ1-6; tentative D call: TRBD1 (6 bases). V was trimmed by 7 bases and J by 5 bases, leaving 12 bases between them. CDR1 and CDR2 (germline): KGHSH, LQKENI. CDR3 length: 14 residues. CDR3 nucleotides: TGTGCCAGCTTAAAGGACAGAAATAATTCACCCCTCCACTTT. Translated, it gives CASLKDRNNSPLHF.

This clonotype came up many times. The genes are TRBV7-2 and TRBJ1-1; maybe TRBD1 (5 bases). The CDR3 is 14 residues long. Trimming pared 3 bases from V and 3 bases from J, leaving 11 bases between. Germline V gene lookup returns CDR1 SGHTA and CDR2 FQGNSA. CDR3: CASSFAGWDTEAFF. CDR3 DNA: TGTGCCAGCAGCTTTGCAGGGTGGGACACTGAAGCTTTCTTT.

This sequence joins TRBV5-5 and TRBJ2-7; possible D gene TRBD2, 6 bases. This CDR3 spans 14 amino acids. V lost 2 bases and J lost 6, with 15 bases in between. Germline V gives CDR1 SGHKS, CDR2 YYEKEE (reference sequence). In DNA, the CDR3 is TGTGCCAGCAGCTTAGGTAAAGGAGGGACCGAGCAGTACTTC. Translated: CASSLGKGGTEQYF.

This clonotype was counted at least ten times. The chain employs TRBV12-3 or TRBV12-4 and TRBJ2-5; TRBD1 aligns across 7 bases. After removal of 5 bases from V and 0 bases from J, the junction contained 6 bases not matched to a gene. The CDR3 sequence is 15 residues long. The CDR3 region has the DNA TGTGCCAGCAGTAGGCTGACAGGGAACCAAGAGACCCAGTACTTC. It yields the protein CASSRLTGNQETQYF.

On this clonotype: A much larger clone differs from this one at a single base, so this may be a read error. The chain employs TRBV7-8 and TRBJ2-5, with D possibly being TRBD1 or TRBD2 (5 bases each). The V end was cut by 4 bases, the J end by 10 bases, with 22 bases between. The CDR3 runs to 15 residues. The V gene's germline CDR1 is SGHVS and CDR2 FQNEAQ. The CDR3: CASSWGSDHGKDQYF. CDR3 bases: TGTGCCAGCAGCTGGGGGTCGGACCATGGGAAAGACCAGTACTTC.

This clonotype was seen ten or more times. The J gene is TRBJ2-5, the V gene TRBV7-9; D might be TRBD2 (6 bases). Trimming shortened V by 1 base and J by 5 bases, and 14 bases separated the two germline ends. Germline V gene lookup returns CDR1 SEHNR and CDR2 FQNEAQ (reference sequence). This CDR3 spans 15 amino acids. This CDR3 reads CASSLGATAGETQYF. Here the CDR3 DNA reads TGTGCCAGCAGCTTAGGGGCGACCGCGGGGGAGACCCAGTACTTC.

This clonotype was seen more than once but under ten times. A much more abundant neighbour one base away suggests this may be a read error. The chain carries TRBV5-1 and TRBJ2-5, with D possibly TRBD1 on 6 matching bases. The CDR3 has 14 amino acids. The V gene's germline CDR1 is SGHRS and CDR2 YFSETQ. The CDR3, as DNA: TGCGCCAGCAGCTTGGACAGGGTGGGAGAGACCAAGTACTTC. Its protein is CASSLDRVGETKYF. Variable domain in full (rest from reference TRBV5-1 and TRBJ2-5): KAGVTQTPRYLIKTRGQQVTLSCSPISGHRSVSWYQQTPGQGLQFLFEYFSETQRNKGNFPGRFSGRQFSNSRSEMNVSTLELGDSALYLCASSLDRVGETKYFGPGTRLLVL.

The chain employs TRBV7-2 and TRBJ1-2; tentative D call: TRBD1 (5 bases). Germline CDR1 is SGHTA and CDR2 is FQGNSA. Trimming removed 1 base at V and 7 bases at J, with 25 bases between. This CDR3 spans 18 amino acids. CDR3 nucleotides: TGTGCCAGCAGCTTAGGGCCTTCCAGGAGGGGCCGAGAGGGTGGCTACACCTTC. Its translation: CASSLGPSRRGREGGYTF.

This clonotype was seen ten or more times. The chain's CDR3 is CAWSPRTGPGTF. DNA of the CDR3: TGTGCCTGGAGTCCCCGGACAGGGCCGGGGACCTTC. V and J are TRBV30 and TRBJ1-2, with 8 bases aligning to TRBD1. The germline V gene has CDR1 GTSNPN and CDR2 SVGIG (reference sequence). V gave up 2 bases and J gave up 14 bases; unmatched junction bases: 10. This CDR3 has 12 amino acids.

This clonotype was recorded at least ten times. The genes are TRBV4-1 and TRBJ1-5; TRBD1 matches at 11 bases. The germline V gene has CDR1 MGHRA and CDR2 YSYEKL. This CDR3 is 15 amino acids long. Trimming at V came to 3 bases and at J to 6 bases, leaving 4 bases not matched to a gene. Here the CDR3 DNA reads TGCGCCAGCAGCCAGGACAGGGGGCTAGGTCAGCCCCAGCATTTT. Its protein product is CASSQDRGLGQPQHF.

This clonotype appeared many times. CDR3 bases: TGTGCCATCAGTGGGGCGGAAAGCCTTTACGAGCAGTACTTC. Amino acids: CAISGAESLYEQYF. The chain joins TRBV10-3 to TRBJ2-7; D remains unclear. Germline V gives CDR1 ENHRY, CDR2 SYGVKD. This CDR3 has 14 amino acids. The ends were cut back, 4 bases at V and 4 bases at J, with 14 bases in the middle.

This clonotype was seen ten or more times. The chain uses TRBV2 and TRBJ1-3; no firm D call. The CDR3 totals 12 residues. V was cut by 8 bases and J by 0 bases, with 5 bases left in between. The V gene's germline CDR1 is SNHLY and CDR2 FYNNEI. The CDR3 loop reads CASRRSGNTIYF. Written as DNA, the CDR3 is TGTGCCAGCCGCCGCTCTGGAAACACCATATATTTT.

Many counts were recorded for this clonotype. This chain uses TRBV6-2 or TRBV6-3 with TRBJ2-6; the D gene is possibly TRBD2 (5 bases). Germline CDR1 reads MNHEY; CDR2 reads SVGEGT. V was shortened by 2 bases and J by 1 base, with 18 bases between the two germline ends. The CDR3 length is 19 residues. As DNA, the CDR3 is TGTGCCAGCAGTTACCTCGGGATTTTAGACGGATCTGGGGCCAACGTCCTGACTTTC. This translates into CASSYLGILDGSGANVLTF.

This clonotype was detected many times. V and J are TRBV11-1 and TRBJ1-2; 8 positions match TRBD1. The germline gives CDR1 SGHAT, CDR2 FQDESV (reference sequence). This CDR3 region has 16 residues. J gave up 4 bases and V 4 bases, and 11 bases lay outside the gene matches. Here the CDR3 reads CASSSLSRGLTYGYTF. In DNA, the CDR3 is TGTGCCAGCAGCTCACTCTCCAGGGGGCTTACCTATGGCTACACCTTC.

V and J are TRBV11-2 and TRBJ1-5, with unresolved D. The CDR3 extends over 14 amino acids. Germline lookup yields CDR1 SGHAT and CDR2 FQNNGV. V gave up 1 base and J gave up 1 base, with 5 bases separating them. CDR3 amino acids: CASSLGVSNQPQHF. DNA of the CDR3: TGTGCCAGCAGCTTAGGGGTGAGCAATCAGCCCCAGCATTTT.

This clonotype was counted many times. V is TRBV7-9 and J is TRBJ1-1, with D possibly matching TRBD1 (6 bases). CDR3 length equals 15 residues. Germline V lookup: CDR1 SEHNR, CDR2 FQNEAQ (reference sequence). Trimming shortened V by 3 bases and J by 1 base, and 12 bases separated the two germline ends. Written as DNA, the CDR3 is TGTGCCAGCAGCTTCCAAAACAGGGAGAACACTGAAGCTTTCTTT. It codes for CASSFQNRENTEAFF.

This clonotype appeared many times. The V gene is TRBV15, the J gene TRBJ1-5; perhaps TRBD1 as D (5 bases). The CDR3 loop spans 20 amino acids. The germline CDR1 and CDR2 sequences are LNHNV and YYDKDF (reference sequence). V lost 3 bases and J 0 bases, leaving 24 bases between the germline ends. DNA for the CDR3: TGTGCCACCAGCAGCGTGAAAACGGGGGGGGTACCATATAGCAATCAGCCCCAGCATTTT. Encoded protein: CATSSVKTGGVPYSNQPQHF.

Only a few counts were recorded for this clonotype. V is TRBV28 and J is TRBJ1-2, with D possibly being TRBD1 (5 bases). The germline CDR1 and CDR2 sequences are MDHEN and SYDVKM. V lost 7 bases to trimming and J lost 7 bases, with 19 bases between them. This CDR3 region has 14 residues. The CDR3 sequence is CASKTLGHLGGYTF. As DNA, the CDR3 is TGTGCCAGCAAGACTCTGGGGCACCTGGGTGGCTACACCTTC.

The chain couples TRBV7-2 to TRBJ1-5, with D perhaps matching TRBD1 (6 bases). The V gene lost 5 bases and the J gene lost 0 bases, with 11 bases spanning the gap. CDR1 and CDR2 from the germline V gene are SGHTA and FQGNSA. This CDR3 is built from 15 residues. The DNA of the CDR3 is TGTGCCAGCAGCAGACCAGGGGTTAGCAATCAGCCCCAGCATTTT. It codes for CASSRPGVSNQPQHF.

Concerning this clonotype itself: A much larger clone lies a single base off, so this may be a read error. Lacking the conserved final phenylalanine or tryptophan, this CDR3 likely reflects a read error. The chain is built from TRBV11-1 and TRBJ1-2, with unresolved D. With 0 bases removed from V and 3 bases from J, the gap between germline ends came to 8 bases. CDR3 length equals 14 residues. The germline V gene has CDR1 SGHAT and CDR2 FQDESV (reference sequence). CDR3 sequence: CASSLAGRDYGYTY. CDR3 nucleotides: TGTGCCAGCAGCTTAGCTGGGCGGGACTATGGCTACACCTAC.

Ten or more counts support this clonotype. The rearrangement links TRBV27 to TRBJ2-7; the match to TRBD2 covers 8 bases. Germline CDR1 reads MNHEY; CDR2 reads SMNVEV (reference sequence). This CDR3 spans 16 amino acids. V gave up 5 bases and J gave up 3 bases; unmatched junction bases: 12. The CDR3: CASSPGVGLVYYEQYF. The CDR3 nucleotides read TGTGCCAGCAGTCCAGGGGTGGGACTAGTCTACTACGAGCAGTACTTC.

This clonotype was picked up many times. V is TRBV7-6 and J is TRBJ2-5; no definite D call. In germline, CDR1 is SGHVS, CDR2 FNYEAQ. The CDR3 has 13 amino acids. Between the trimmed V and J ends, which lost 5 bases and 3 bases, there was a span of 10 bases. CDR3 amino acids: CASSRSQEETQYF. Here the CDR3 DNA reads TGTGCCAGCAGCCGGAGTCAGGAAGAGACCCAGTACTTC.

The V call is TRBV7-9, the J call TRBJ2-5; D not resolved. Germline CDR1 reads SEHNR; CDR2 reads FQNEAQ (reference sequence). The CDR3 is made up of 14 amino acids. The germline V and J ends were trimmed by 5 bases and 1 base, with 11 bases remaining between them. CDR3 region: CASSLDWIQETQYF. The CDR3 DNA sequence: TGTGCCAGCAGCCTTGACTGGATCCAAGAGACCCAGTACTTC.

This chain uses TRBV15 with TRBJ2-3, with 15 bases identical to TRBD2. The CDR3 length is 21 residues. The germline V gene has CDR1 LNHNV and CDR2 YYDKDF (reference sequence). Germline trimming cut 0 bases from V and 0 bases from J; bases unmatched to any gene: 10. The CDR3 bases are TGTGCCACCAGCAGAGATGCCGGGACTAGCGGGAGGACCACTAGCACAGATACGCAGTATTTT. Translating it yields CATSRDAGTSGRTTSTDTQYF. Full variable domain (missing parts from reference TRBV15 and TRBJ2-3): DAMVIQNPRYQVTQFGKPVTLSCSQTLNHNVMYWYQQKSSQAPKLLFHYYDKDFNNEADTPDNFQSRRPNTSFCFLDIRSPGLGDTAMYLCATSRDAGTSGRTTSTDTQYFGPGTRLTVL.